The clone carrying this T cell receptor beta chain appeared many times. Time point specified: sample taken at primary tumor resection. Tumor, nontumor lung or frozen PBMC supplied whole RNA that was sequenced unsorted. This entry comes from a study of spatial heterogeneity in lung cancer. Turning to the study itself: Detection consistently yielded more beta chains than alpha chains. Every unique TCR and UMI combination, on average, appeared more than ten times in raw reads.

Every molecule of TCR cDNA had its own unique molecular identifier. Using its own MiXCR run on the 5' RACE reads, TCRdb lists one record per CDR3 protein. The sample has about 82,000 distinct CDR3 sequences, around 12% seen once; the top ten hold 4.5% to 5.5%. This CDR3 is 12 amino acids long. Per germline, CDR1 LGHDT and CDR2 YNNKEL (reference sequence). V shed 4 bases and J shed 7 bases, with 10 bases lying between them. Material: PBMCs, obtained at surgery. This clonotype originated in a male donor with early-stage non-small cell lung cancer. The chain has TRBV3-1 and TRBJ1-2, with a weak D call TRBD1 (6 bases). CDR3 sequence reads: CASSPGARGYTF. CDR3 sequence (DNA): TGTGCCAGCAGCCCAGGGGCGCGTGGCTACACCTTC.